Described below is a single T cell receptor (beta chain) sequence and its context. This record comes from a study of shared clonotypes between healthy human individuals. Sequenced by immunoSEQ multiplex PCR; TCRdb stores in-frame clones only, minus some. The top ten hold about 0.34% of the sample, which has 2 million to 3 million clones, over 85% seen once. From germline, CDR1 is SGHTA and CDR2 FQGNSA. Trimming removed 1 base at V and 7 bases at J, with 7 bases between. The CDR3 is 13 residues long. The chain recombines TRBV7-2 with TRBJ1-4; D call uncertain. The sequence was obtained from a young man in good health. Some clones in this sample may be carry-over from other donors' samples. Sequencing was performed on naive CD4+ T cells from PBMCs. Documented subset: CD45RA+ positively selected. CDR3: CASSLVAGEKLFF. The CDR3 bases are TGTGCCAGCAGCTTAGTTGCGGGTGAAAAACTGTTTTTT.